The sequence of this T cell receptor beta chain was determined in a study of T cells in Graves' hyperthyroidism and ophthalmopathy. General study results and limits: Researchers found most expanded thyroid clonotypes above 0.001 in blood as well.

The sample holds many counts of this clonotype. What it recognizes is unknown. The CDR3 is 14 amino acids. Germline V lookup: CDR1 SNHLY, CDR2 FYNNEI. Trimming pared 4 bases from V and 1 base from J, leaving 9 bases between. Amplified regions were TCR beta CDR3 sequences from RNA transcripts. Researchers ran a first-round RT-PCR on the TCR CDR3 using the HTBI primer set. MiXCR, applied by TCRdb to the multiplex PCR reads, yields one record per CDR3 protein. The table shows 350,000 or so distinct CDR3 sequences, with under 25% occurring only once. J is TRBJ2-3 and V is TRBV2; weak D call: TRBD2 (6 bases). What was sequenced was blood. This receptor was obtained from a woman aged 45-60 years with Graves' hyperthyroidism. CDR3 coding DNA: TGTGCCAGCAGTGCGGCTAGCGGCACAGATACGCAGTATTTT. This sequence encodes CASSAASGTDTQYF. Variable domain in full (rest from reference TRBV2 and TRBJ2-3): EPEVTQTPSHQVTQMGQEVILRCVPISNHLYFYWYRQILGQKVEFLVSFYNNEISEKSEIFDDQFSVERPDGSNFTLKIRSTKLEDSAMYFCASSAASGTDTQYFGPGTRLTVL.